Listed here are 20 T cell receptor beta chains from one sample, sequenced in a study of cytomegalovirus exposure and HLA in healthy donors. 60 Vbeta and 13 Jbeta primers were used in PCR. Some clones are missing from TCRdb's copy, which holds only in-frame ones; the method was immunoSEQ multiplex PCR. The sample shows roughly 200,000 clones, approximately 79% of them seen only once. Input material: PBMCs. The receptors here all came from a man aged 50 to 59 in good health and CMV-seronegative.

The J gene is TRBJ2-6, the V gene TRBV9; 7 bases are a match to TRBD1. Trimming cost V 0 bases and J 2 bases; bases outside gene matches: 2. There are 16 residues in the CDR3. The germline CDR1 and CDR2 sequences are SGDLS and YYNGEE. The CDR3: CASSVDDRAGANVLTF. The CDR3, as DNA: TGTGCCAGCAGCGTAGACGACAGGGCTGGGGCCAACGTCCTGACTTTC.

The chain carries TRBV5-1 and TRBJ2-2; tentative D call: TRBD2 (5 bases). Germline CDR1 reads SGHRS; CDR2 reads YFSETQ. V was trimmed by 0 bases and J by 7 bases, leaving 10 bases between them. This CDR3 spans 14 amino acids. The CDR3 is CASSLGTGIGELFF. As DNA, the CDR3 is TGCGCCAGCAGCTTGGGTACGGGGATCGGGGAGCTGTTTTTT.

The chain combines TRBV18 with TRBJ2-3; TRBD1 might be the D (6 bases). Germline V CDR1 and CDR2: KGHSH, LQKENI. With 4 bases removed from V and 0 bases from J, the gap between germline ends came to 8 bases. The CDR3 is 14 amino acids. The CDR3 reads CASSHRESTDTQYF. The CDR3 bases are TGTGCCAGCTCACACAGGGAAAGCACAGATACGCAGTATTTT.

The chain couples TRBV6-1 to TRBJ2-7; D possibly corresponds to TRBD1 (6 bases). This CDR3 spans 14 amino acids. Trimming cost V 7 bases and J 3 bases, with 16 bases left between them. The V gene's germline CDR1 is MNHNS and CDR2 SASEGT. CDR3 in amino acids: CASIRGQHLYEQYF. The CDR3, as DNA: TGTGCCAGCATCAGAGGACAGCATCTCTACGAGCAGTACTTC.

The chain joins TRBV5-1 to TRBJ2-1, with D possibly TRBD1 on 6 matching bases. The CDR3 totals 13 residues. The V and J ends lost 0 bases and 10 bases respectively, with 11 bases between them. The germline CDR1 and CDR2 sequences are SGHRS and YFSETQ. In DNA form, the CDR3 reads TGCGCCAGCAGCTTGGTGATGGGGGCCGAGCAGTTCTTC. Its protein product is CASSLVMGAEQFF.

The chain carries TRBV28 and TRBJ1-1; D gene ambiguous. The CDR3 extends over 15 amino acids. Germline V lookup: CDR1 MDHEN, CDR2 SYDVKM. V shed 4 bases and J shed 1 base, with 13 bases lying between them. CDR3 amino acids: CASSSIGSGNTEAFF. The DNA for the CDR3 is TGTGCCAGCAGTTCCATCGGGTCGGGGAACACTGAAGCTTTCTTT.

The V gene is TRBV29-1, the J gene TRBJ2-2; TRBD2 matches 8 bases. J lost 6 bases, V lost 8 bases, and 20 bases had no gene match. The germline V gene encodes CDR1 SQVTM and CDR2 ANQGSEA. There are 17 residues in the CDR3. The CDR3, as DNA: TGCAGCTTCCAGGGCCGGTCGCGCGGGAGGTCTTCCGGGGAGCTGTTTTTT. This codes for CSFQGRSRGRSSGELFF.

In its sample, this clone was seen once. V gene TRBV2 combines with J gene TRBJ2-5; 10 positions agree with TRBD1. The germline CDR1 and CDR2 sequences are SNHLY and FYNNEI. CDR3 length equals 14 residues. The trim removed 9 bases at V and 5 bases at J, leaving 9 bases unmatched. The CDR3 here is CASIRDRGAETQYF. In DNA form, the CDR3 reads TGTGCCAGTATTCGGGACAGGGGAGCGGAGACCCAGTACTTC.

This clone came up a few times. CDR3 DNA: TGTGCCAGCAGTTCCCACGGTATCGGGGAGCTGTTTTTT. Translated, it gives CASSSHGIGELFF. The chain joins TRBV27 to TRBJ2-2; D is uncertain. V dropped 4 bases and J dropped 7 bases, with 10 bases sitting between them. In germline, CDR1 is MNHEY, CDR2 SMNVEV (reference sequence). The CDR3 is 13 residues long.

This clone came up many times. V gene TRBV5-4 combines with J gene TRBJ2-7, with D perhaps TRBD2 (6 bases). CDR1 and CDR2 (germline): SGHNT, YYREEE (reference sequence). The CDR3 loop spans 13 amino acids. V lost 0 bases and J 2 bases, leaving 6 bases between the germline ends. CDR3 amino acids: CASSLGTTYEQYF. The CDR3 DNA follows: TGTGCCAGCAGCTTGGGGACTACCTACGAGCAGTACTTC.

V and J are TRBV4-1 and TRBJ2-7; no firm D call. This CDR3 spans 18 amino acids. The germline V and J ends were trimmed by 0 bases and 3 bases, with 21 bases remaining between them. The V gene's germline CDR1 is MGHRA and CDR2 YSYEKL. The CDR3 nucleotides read TGCGCCAGCAGCCAAGATAGCCCACTGTTTGAGTTCAGCTACGAGCAGTACTTC. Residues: CASSQDSPLFEFSYEQYF.

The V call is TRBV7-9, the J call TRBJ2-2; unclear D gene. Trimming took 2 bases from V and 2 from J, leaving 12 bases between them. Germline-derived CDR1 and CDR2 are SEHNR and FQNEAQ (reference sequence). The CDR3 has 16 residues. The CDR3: CASSLRGGYNTGELFF. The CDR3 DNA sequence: TGTGCCAGCAGCTTACGAGGTGGTTATAACACCGGGGAGCTGTTTTTT.

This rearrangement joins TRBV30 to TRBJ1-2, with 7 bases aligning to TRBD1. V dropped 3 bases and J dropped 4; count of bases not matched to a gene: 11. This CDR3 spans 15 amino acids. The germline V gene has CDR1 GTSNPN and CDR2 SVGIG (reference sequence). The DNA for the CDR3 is TGTGCCTGGAGCATTCCTTCGACAGGGACCTATGGCTACACCTTC. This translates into CAWSIPSTGTYGYTF.

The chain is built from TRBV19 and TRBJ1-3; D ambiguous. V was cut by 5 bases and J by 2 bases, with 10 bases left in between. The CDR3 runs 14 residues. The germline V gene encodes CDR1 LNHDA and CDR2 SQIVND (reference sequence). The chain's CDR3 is CASSPGSTGNTIYF. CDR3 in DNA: TGTGCCAGTAGTCCCGGGTCAACTGGAAACACCATATATTTT.

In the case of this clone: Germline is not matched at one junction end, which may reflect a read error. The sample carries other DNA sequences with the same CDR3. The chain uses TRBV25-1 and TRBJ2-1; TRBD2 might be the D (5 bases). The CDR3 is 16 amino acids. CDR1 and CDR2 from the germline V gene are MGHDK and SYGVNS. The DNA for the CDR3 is TGTGCCAGCAGTGATATATTGGCGGGTTCCTACAATGAGCAATTCTTC. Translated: CASSDILAGSYNEQFF.

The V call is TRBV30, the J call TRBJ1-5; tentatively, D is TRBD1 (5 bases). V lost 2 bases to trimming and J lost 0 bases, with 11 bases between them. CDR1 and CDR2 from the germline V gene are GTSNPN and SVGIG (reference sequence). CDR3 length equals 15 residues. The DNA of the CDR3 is TGTGCCTGGAGTCCAGGGTTTATTAGCAATCAGCCCCAGCATTTT. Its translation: CAWSPGFISNQPQHF.

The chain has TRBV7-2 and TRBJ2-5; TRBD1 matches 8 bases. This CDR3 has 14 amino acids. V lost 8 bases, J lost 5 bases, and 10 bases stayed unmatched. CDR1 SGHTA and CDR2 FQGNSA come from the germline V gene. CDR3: CASGRGTGGETQYF. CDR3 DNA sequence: TGTGCCAGCGGACGGGGTACAGGGGGGGAGACCCAGTACTTC.

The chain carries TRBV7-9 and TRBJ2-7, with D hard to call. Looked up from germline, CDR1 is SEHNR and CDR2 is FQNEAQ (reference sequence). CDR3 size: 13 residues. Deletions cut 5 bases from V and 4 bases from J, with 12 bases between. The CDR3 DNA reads TGTGCCAGCAGCCGCGAGATAATTTACGAGCAGTACTTC. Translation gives CASSREIIYEQYF.

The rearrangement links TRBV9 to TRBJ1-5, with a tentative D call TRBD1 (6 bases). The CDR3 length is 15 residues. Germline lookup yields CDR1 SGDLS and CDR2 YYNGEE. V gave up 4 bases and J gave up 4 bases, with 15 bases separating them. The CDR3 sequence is CASSQGGGWNQPQHF. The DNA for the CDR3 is TGTGCCAGCAGCCAAGGGGGGGGGTGGAATCAGCCCCAGCATTTT.

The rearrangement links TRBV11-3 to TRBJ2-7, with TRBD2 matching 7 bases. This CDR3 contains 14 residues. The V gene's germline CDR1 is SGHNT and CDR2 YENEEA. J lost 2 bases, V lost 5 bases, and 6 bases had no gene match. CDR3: CASSLSSGTYEQYF. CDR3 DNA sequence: TGTGCCAGCAGCCTATCTAGCGGTACCTACGAGCAGTACTTC. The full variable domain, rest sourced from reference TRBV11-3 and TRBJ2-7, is EAGVVQSPRYKIIEKKQPVAFWCNPISGHNTLYWYLQNLGQGPELLIRYENEEAVDDSQLPKDRFSAERLKGVDSTLKIQPAELGDSAVYLCASSLSSGTYEQYFGPGTRLTVT.